This T cell receptor beta chain came from a study of post-analysis software for immune sequencing data. Study conclusions and caveats: Samples made in the same batch grouped tightly together by F measure. People with multiple sclerosis had a significantly lower normalized Chao1 diversity than controls did. With TRBV5-6, TRBV5-1 and TRBV20-1 included, roughly five TRBV segments were more frequent in patients than in controls.

Concerning this clonotype itself: Antigen unknown.

Germline CDR1 and CDR2: WSHSY and SAAADI. Trimming took 1 base from V and 2 from J, leaving 11 bases between them. The CDR3 has 15 amino acids. Unique molecular identifiers had been added to the TCR beta cDNA libraries. TCRdb fed the PCR reads into MiXCR, producing one record per CDR3 protein. The sample includes 350,000 to 450,000 distinct CDR3 sequences, less than 35% seen only once; the top ten take over 10%. Specimen: blood. The clonotype originates from a girl aged 5-17 years with multiple sclerosis. This chain joins TRBV10-2 and TRBJ2-5, with D perhaps TRBD2 (6 bases). The CDR3 nucleotides are TGCGCCAGCAGTGAGTGGGGGGTCGGTCAAGAGACCCAGTACTTC. Protein product: CASSEWGVGQETQYF.